Below, 18 T cell receptor beta chains from the same sample are listed, as sequenced in a study of T and B cells in COVID-19 patients. BIOMED2 TRB-A/B primer pools were used in multiplex TRB PCR. One entry per CDR3 protein, called by TCRdb with MiXCR from the multiplex PCR reads. Among around 7,600 distinct CDR3 sequences, over 35% were seen once, and the ten largest hold 3.3%. From blood, about 220-500 ng of genomic DNA served as TRB template. Sequenced material: blood. Every receptor here comes from a human donor who had recovered from COVID-19.

This clonotype was recorded once. The chain employs TRBV7-2 and TRBJ2-7; D remains unclear. The V gene lost 1 base and the J gene lost 0 bases, with 7 bases spanning the gap. The CDR3 is made up of 14 amino acids. The germline gives CDR1 SGHTA, CDR2 FQGNSA. CDR3 nucleotide sequence: TGTGCCAGCAGCTTAGACCGGTACTCCTACGAGCAGTACGTC. Translated, it gives CASSLDRYSYEQYV.

The chain links TRBV6-1 to TRBJ1-4; TRBD1 is a possible D gene (6 bases). The V gene's germline CDR1 is MNHNS and CDR2 SASEGT. This CDR3 has 14 residues. Trimming removed 0 bases at V and 7 bases at J, with 9 bases between. The CDR3 spells CASSEAGGFEKLFF. The CDR3 nucleotides are TGTGCCAGCAGTGAAGCAGGGGGTTTTGAAAAACTGTTTTTT.

V usage is TRBV6-5 and J usage is TRBJ2-7; D possibly uses TRBD1 or TRBD2 (5 bases each). Looked up from germline, CDR1 is MNHEY and CDR2 is SVGAGI. This CDR3 has 16 amino acids. V was pared by 2 bases and J by 3 bases, with 17 bases between. The CDR3 reads CASSYGIVAGSYEQYV. CDR3 sequence (DNA): TGTGCCAGCAGTTACGGAATTGTCGCAGGGAGCTACGAGCAGTACGTC.

The genes are TRBV5-4 and TRBJ1-4; D is undetermined. Per the germline V gene, CDR1 is SGHNT and CDR2 is YYREEE (reference sequence). The V end lost 4 bases, the J end lost 4 bases, and 8 bases lay between the germline ends. The CDR3 runs 13 residues. Here the CDR3 DNA reads TGTGCCAGCAGCATCGACCTTAATGAAAAACTGTTTTTT. Protein product: CASSIDLNEKLFF.

The chain has TRBV6-1 and TRBJ1-2; 7 nucleotides line up with TRBD1. The CDR3 consists of 11 residues. Trimming cost V 6 bases and J 8 bases; bases outside gene matches: 3. Germline-derived CDR1 and CDR2 are MNHNS and SASEGT. The CDR3 here is CASRTGSGYTF. The CDR3 DNA is TGTGCCAGCAGGACAGGGTCCGGCTACACCTTC.

This clonotype has a handful of counts. The chain combines TRBV12-3 or TRBV12-4 with TRBJ2-2; no reliable D call. V was clipped by 5 bases and J by 6 bases, with 10 bases between them. This CDR3 has 13 residues. The CDR3 loop is CASSLWASGELFF. In DNA, the CDR3 is TGTGCCAGCAGTCTCTGGGCGTCCGGGGAGCTGTTTTTT.

The rearrangement joins TRBV27 to TRBJ2-2, with a weak D call TRBD1 (5 bases). CDR3 length: 14 amino acids. In germline, CDR1 is MNHEY, CDR2 SMNVEV (reference sequence). Trimming removed 5 bases at V and 3 bases at J, with 10 bases between. The CDR3 DNA reads TGTGCCAGCAGTCCTCCAGGGTACACCGGGGAGCTGTTTTTT. This encodes CASSPPGYTGELFF.

A remark on this clonotype: A much bigger clone sits one base away, suggesting this may be a read error. The chain links TRBV29-1 to TRBJ2-7; TRBD2 is a possible D gene (5 bases). Germline lookup yields CDR1 SQVTM and CDR2 ANQGSEA. V dropped 5 bases and J dropped 0 bases, with 11 bases sitting between them. The CDR3 sequence is 13 residues long. The CDR3 bases are TGCAGCGTTAAATGGGAGTCCTCCTACGAGCAGTACTTC. Translating it yields CSVKWESSYEQYF.

This sequence joins TRBV12-3 or TRBV12-4 and TRBJ1-4; D may be TRBD1 (6 bases). With 2 bases removed from V and 5 bases from J, the gap between germline ends came to 6 bases. The CDR3 length is 13 residues. CDR3 nucleotides: TGTGCCAGCAGTTTACAGGGGAATGAAAAACTGTTTTTT. Translated, it gives CASSLQGNEKLFF.

This chain uses TRBV27 with TRBJ1-6; 8 nucleotides agree with TRBD1. V shed 6 bases and J 9 bases; nucleotides not matched to a gene: 22. Germline V gives CDR1 MNHEY, CDR2 SMNVEV (reference sequence). The CDR3 is 19 amino acids. The CDR3 nucleotides read TGTGCCAGCAGCCCCGACAGGGGCTCCTCGTTCCCCTGGGGTTCACCCCTCCACTTT. Translated: CASSPDRGSSFPWGSPLHF.

The chain joins TRBV6-5 to TRBJ1-1; 10 bases are a match to TRBD1. V gave up 0 bases and J gave up 6 bases; unmatched junction bases: 4. The CDR3 is 15 amino acids. The V gene's germline CDR1 is MNHEY and CDR2 SVGAGI. The CDR3 coding sequence is TGTGCCAGCAGTTACTCGGGGGACAGGGGCCCTGAAGCTTTCTTT. Its protein product is CASSYSGDRGPEAFF.

As regards this clonotype: An end of the junction differs from the germline gene, which may be a read error. V gene TRBV6-6 combines with J gene TRBJ2-5; D not resolved. Germline V gives CDR1 MNHNY, CDR2 SVGAGI (reference sequence). The CDR3 is made up of 11 amino acids. The CDR3 protein is CASSYLEAQYF. CDR3 DNA: TGTGCCAGCAGCTACTTAGAGGCCCAGTACTTC.

This chain's CDR3 is CASSELGFVSEQFF. The CDR3 DNA reads as TGTGCCAGCAGCGAGCTTGGGTTTGTCAGTGAGCAGTTCTTC. This chain connects TRBV5-6 to TRBJ2-1; D gene uncertain. The germline V gene encodes CDR1 SGHDT and CDR2 YYEEEE. The V gene lost 4 bases and the J gene lost 9 bases, with 17 bases spanning the gap. The CDR3 loop spans 14 amino acids.

This clonotype occurred a few times. The chain recombines TRBV6-2 or TRBV6-3 with TRBJ1-1, with D tentatively TRBD1 (5 bases). Trimming stripped 5 bases from V and 10 bases from J, with 17 bases between. Germline values: CDR1 MNHEY, CDR2 SVGEGT. There are 13 residues in the CDR3. CDR3 sequence (DNA): TGTGCCAGCAGTGAAACCCCAGGGTGGGTAGCTTTCTTT. Residues: CASSETPGWVAFF.

The rearrangement uses TRBV7-2 and TRBJ2-5; no reliable D call. V gave up 5 bases and J gave up 5 bases, with 15 bases separating them. The CDR3 extends over 14 amino acids. Germline CDR1 is SGHTA and CDR2 is FQGNSA. CDR3 residues: CASSVGMVGETQYF. CDR3 DNA sequence: TGTGCCAGCAGCGTTGGTATGGTTGGCGAGACCCAGTACTTC.

This clonotype has a single count. The rearrangement joins TRBV6-1 to TRBJ2-7; no definite D call. The germline V gene has CDR1 MNHNS and CDR2 SASEGT. The V gene lost 5 bases and the J gene lost 0 bases, with 11 bases spanning the gap. This CDR3 is built from 14 residues. For the CDR3, the DNA is TGTGCCAGCAGTCCCGACATCAGCTCCTACGAGCAGTACGTC. Translated, it gives CASSPDISSYEQYV.

By its share, this clonotype is medium-sized (0.01 to 0.1%). This sequence joins TRBV29-1 and TRBJ2-3; TRBD2 matches at 7 bases. The germline V gene has CDR1 SQVTM and CDR2 ANQGSEA. The CDR3 spans 11 residues. V was pared by 7 bases and J by 5 bases, with 3 bases of the junction left unmatched. CDR3 DNA: TGCAGCGCCGGCGGGGGAGATACGCAGTATTTT. Translating gives CSAGGGDTQYF.

This clonotype has only a few counts. The genes are TRBV5-6 and TRBJ1-3; perhaps TRBD1 as D (5 bases). V was clipped by 0 bases and J by 3 bases, with 10 bases between them. Germline CDR1 SGHDT, CDR2 YYEEEE. The CDR3 covers 15 residues. The CDR3 reads CASSLGRENGNTIYF. The CDR3 DNA follows: TGTGCCAGCAGCTTGGGCAGGGAGAATGGAAACACCATATATTTT.